This T cell receptor (beta chain) was captured in a study of blood T cell repertoires in COVID-19. Study-level information: T cells, B-cell-depleted T cells, or PBMCs supplied cDNA or gDNA.

Trimming cost V 5 bases and J 0 bases, with 11 bases left between them. Per germline, CDR1 LNHDA and CDR2 SQIVND (reference sequence). CDR3 length: 15 amino acids. Original methodology: Quantification of nucleated cells was approximated via reference gene primer amplification. Produced via immunoSEQ multiplex PCR; TCRdb's table is partial and in-frame only. V, J and clone size are taken as reported in that table, and D and trimming were inferred from the DNA itself. The sample holds 300,000 to 400,000 clones, about 88% seen once. The receptor's source is a woman between 55 and 75 years old with COVID-19, enrolled during active disease. The gene calls are TRBV19 and TRBJ2-1; D not resolved. The source material was peripheral blood. The CDR3 loop is CASSPLTSSYNEQFF. The CDR3 region has the DNA TGTGCCAGTAGTCCTCTTACGAGCTCCTACAATGAGCAGTTCTTC.